The present TCR beta chain was sequenced within a study of technical replicates of blood from several donors. Produced via immunoSEQ multiplex PCR; TCRdb's table is partial and in-frame only. The sample shows about 100,000 clones, over 95% of them seen only once. Germline CDR1 and CDR2: LGHNT and FRNRAP. The CDR3 contains 12 residues. Trimming shortened V by 5 bases and J by 5 bases, and 10 bases separated the two germline ends. Material for sequencing was T cells isolated from PBMCs. The V and J genes are TRBV12-5 and TRBJ2-7; D ambiguous. This TCR was sampled from a human donor in good health. The CDR3 sequence: CASGPKPDEQYF. In DNA form, the CDR3 reads TGTGCTAGTGGTCCCAAACCGGACGAGCAGTACTTC.